One and the same sample provided the 32 T cell receptor beta chains below, sequenced in a study of vaccination and CD4 T cells after COVID-19. Cultured CD4+ T cell DNA underwent sequencing with the Oncomine TCR Beta short-read assay. TCRdb re-called the PCR reads through MiXCR, storing one row per CDR3 protein. The data show 17,000 or so distinct CDR3 sequences, roughly 30% seen once. Antigen specificity for these receptors is unknown. Treatment here: roughly 10-day PBMC culture with coronavirus spike peptide pools or control peptides (ViraFEST assay). Sequencing used cultured CD4+ T cells from blood. These receptors originate from a human donor with COVID-19.

This clonotype has only a few counts. The V gene is TRBV7-6, the J gene TRBJ2-5; TRBD1 matches at 7 bases. After removal of 4 bases from V and 1 base from J, the junction contained 6 bases not matched to a gene. The germline V gene encodes CDR1 SGHVS and CDR2 FNYEAQ. The CDR3 extends over 15 amino acids. CDR3 in amino acids: CASSYGTGVQETQYF. In nucleotides, the CDR3 is TGTGCCAGCAGCTACGGAACAGGGGTCCAAGAGACCCAGTACTTC.

The chain links TRBV6-1 to TRBJ1-5; 9 bases agree with TRBD1. The germline gives CDR1 MNHNS, CDR2 SASEGT. The ends lost 6 bases at V and 1 base at J; junction bases unmatched: 4. CDR3 length: 15 amino acids. The CDR3 is CASRKGQGSNQPQHF. The CDR3, as DNA: TGTGCCAGCAGGAAAGGACAGGGGAGCAATCAGCCCCAGCATTTT.

The rearrangement links TRBV5-1 to TRBJ2-2, with no clear D. V lost 0 bases and J 5 bases, leaving 5 bases between the germline ends. Germline V gene lookup returns CDR1 SGHRS and CDR2 YFSETQ. CDR3 length equals 13 residues. The CDR3 region has the DNA TGCGCCAGCAGCTTGGCCGGGACCGGGGAGCTGTTTTTT. Amino acids: CASSLAGTGELFF.

The genes are TRBV6-5 and TRBJ2-7; the D is unclear. The V gene's germline CDR1 is MNHEY and CDR2 SVGAGI. This CDR3 spans 13 amino acids. V dropped 0 bases and J dropped 10 bases, with 13 bases sitting between them. For the CDR3, the DNA is TGTGCCAGCAGTTACTCGATCCAGTCGCCCCAGTACTTC. It yields the protein CASSYSIQSPQYF.

This clonotype has only a few counts. The CDR3 region is CSASSTGQAMPQHF. In nucleotides, the CDR3 is TGCAGTGCTAGTTCGACAGGGCAGGCAATGCCCCAGCATTTT. This chain joins TRBV20-1 and TRBJ1-5; 7 positions agree with TRBD1. Unmatched junction bases numbered 11, after V lost 3 bases and J lost 9 bases. Per germline, CDR1 DFQATT and CDR2 SNEGSKA (reference sequence). The CDR3 contains 14 residues.

The chain employs TRBV11-3 and TRBJ2-5; TRBD1 or TRBD2 may be the D gene (6 bases each). Germline V gene lookup returns CDR1 SGHNT and CDR2 YENEEA. The CDR3 is 14 residues long. Trimming left V 1 base short and J 5 bases short, with 11 bases between. This CDR3 reads CASSLVGGKETQYF. In DNA, the CDR3 is TGTGCCAGCAGCTTAGTAGGGGGGAAGGAGACCCAGTACTTC.

This clonotype was observed a handful of times. V is TRBV7-8 and J is TRBJ1-1; no firm D call. Trimming took 3 bases from V and 5 from J, leaving 13 bases between them. The CDR3 loop spans 14 amino acids. Germline CDR1 is SGHVS and CDR2 is FQNEAQ. This CDR3 is CASSFQSTSTEAFF. CDR3 coding DNA: TGTGCCAGCAGCTTCCAGTCAACAAGTACTGAAGCTTTCTTT.

This sequence joins TRBV12-5 and TRBJ2-7; the D call may be TRBD1 or TRBD2 (6 bases each). This CDR3 spans 13 amino acids. Germline V gene lookup returns CDR1 LGHNT and CDR2 FRNRAP. Trimming took off 3 bases at V and 5 bases at J, with 11 bases between the two ends. CDR3 in amino acids: CASGLGGRNEQYF. In DNA form, the CDR3 reads TGTGCTAGTGGTTTAGGGGGGCGTAACGAGCAGTACTTC.

This chain joins TRBV7-2 and TRBJ2-7, with 14 bases fitting TRBD2. J was trimmed by 5 bases and V by 1 base; bases with no gene match: 13. The length of the CDR3 is 19 residues. Germline CDR1 reads SGHTA; CDR2 reads FQGNSA. The CDR3 bases are TGTGCCAGCAGCTTAGGGAGACTAGCGGGGGGGCCGCGTTCCAACGAGCAGTACTTC. It is translated as CASSLGRLAGGPRSNEQYF.

The chain uses TRBV10-2 and TRBJ2-3; D is undetermined. The CDR3 is 15 amino acids. Looked up from germline, CDR1 is WSHSY and CDR2 is SAAADI. With 4 bases removed from V and 6 bases from J, the gap between germline ends came to 17 bases. The CDR3 spells CASSVYISGPDTQYF. CDR3 bases: TGCGCCAGCAGTGTTTATATATCCGGGCCCGATACGCAGTATTTT.

This clonotype was detected once. The rearrangement joins TRBV18 to TRBJ1-6; 7 bases fit TRBD1. Germline V gene data show CDR1 as KGHSH and CDR2 as LQKENI. The CDR3 runs 17 residues. J gave up 7 bases and V 3 bases, and 12 bases lay outside the gene matches. In DNA, the CDR3 is TGTGCCAGCTCACCCGCACCCGCCGGGACAGTCAATTCACCCCTCCACTTT. Protein product: CASSPAPAGTVNSPLHF.

The rearrangement joins TRBV21-1 to TRBJ2-1; TRBD2 is the table's D call, not checked against the DNA. TRBV21-1 is a documented pseudogene. This CDR3 is 17 amino acids long. The CDR3 nucleotides read TGTGCCAGCAGCAAAGCGAGGACTAGCGGGGGGTTCAATGAGCAGTTCTTC. Protein product: CASSKARTSGGFNEQFF.

The genes are TRBV7-3 and TRBJ2-7; 9 bases line up with TRBD1. This CDR3 comprises 16 residues. Germline V gene data show CDR1 as SGHTA and CDR2 as FQGTGA. The trim removed 5 bases at V and 6 bases at J, leaving 14 bases unmatched. CDR3 in DNA: TGTGCCAGCAGCACCGGTGTGGGGACAGGGTCCCCCGAGCAGTACTTC. Encoded protein: CASSTGVGTGSPEQYF.

V usage is TRBV2 and J usage is TRBJ1-4, with D possibly matching TRBD1 (5 bases). From germline, CDR1 is SNHLY and CDR2 FYNNEI. CDR3 length: 14 residues. V lost 3 bases to trimming and J lost 6 bases, with 11 bases between them. CDR3 loop: CASSEGRVYEKLFF. In nucleotides, the CDR3 is TGTGCCAGCAGTGAGGGCAGGGTTTATGAAAAACTGTTTTTT. The whole variable domain, filled in from reference TRBV2 and TRBJ1-4, reads EPEVTQTPSHQVTQMGQEVILRCVPISNHLYFYWYRQILGQKVEFLVSFYNNEISEKSEIFDDQFSVERPDGSNFTLKIRSTKLEDSAMYFCASSEGRVYEKLFFGSGTQLSVL.

The V gene is TRBV6-5, the J gene TRBJ1-1, with a possible D match to TRBD1 (5 bases). The CDR3 consists of 14 residues. Trimming cost V 2 bases and J 7 bases, with 14 bases left between them. Germline CDR1 and CDR2: MNHEY and SVGAGI. Here the CDR3 reads CASSYGSPGREAFF. The CDR3 DNA follows: TGTGCCAGCAGTTACGGTTCCCCAGGGCGTGAAGCTTTCTTT.

Written as DNA, the CDR3 is TGTGCCAGCACCCGGACAGGGACGACCTACGAGCAGTACTTC. It specifies CASTRTGTTYEQYF. The chain joins TRBV7-9 to TRBJ2-7; TRBD1 aligns across 8 bases. Trimming cost V 7 bases and J 2 bases; bases outside gene matches: 7. The V gene's germline CDR1 is SEHNR and CDR2 FQNEAQ (reference sequence). This CDR3 spans 14 amino acids.

V gene TRBV7-9 combines with J gene TRBJ1-2, with a possible D match to TRBD1 (5 bases). Looked up from germline, CDR1 is SEHNR and CDR2 is FQNEAQ (reference sequence). The CDR3 is 14 amino acids. With 5 bases removed from V and 2 bases from J, the gap between germline ends came to 12 bases. For the CDR3, the DNA is TGTGCCAGCAGCAAAGGGACGGGAAACTATGGCTACACCTTC. It encodes CASSKGTGNYGYTF.

This clonotype was counted a few times. V usage is TRBV14 and J usage is TRBJ1-6; D not certain. The length of the CDR3 is 14 residues. V lost 6 bases to trimming and J lost 5 bases, with 11 bases between them. Per the germline V gene, CDR1 is SGHDN and CDR2 is FVKESK. CDR3 in DNA: TGTGCCAGCAGTCGGTCCCCCGATAATTCACCCCTCCACTTT. Residues: CASSRSPDNSPLHF.

The chain joins TRBV6-2 or TRBV6-3 to TRBJ2-3, with 8 bases that match TRBD2. CDR3 length: 15 residues. Germline trimming cut 7 bases from V and 3 bases from J; bases unmatched to any gene: 9. Looked up from germline, CDR1 is MNHEY and CDR2 is SVGEGT. In nucleotides, the CDR3 is TGTGCCAGCACATGGGTAGCGGGGTCAACAGATACGCAGTATTTT. Its protein product is CASTWVAGSTDTQYF.

The rearrangement joins TRBV19 to TRBJ2-2, with D hard to call. The CDR3 runs to 16 residues. Germline V gene lookup returns CDR1 LNHDA and CDR2 SQIVND (reference sequence). V lost 5 bases to trimming and J lost 6 bases, with 19 bases between them. CDR3 nucleotides: TGTGCCAGTAGTGCTACCCCAAGGGCCCTTCCCGGGGAGCTGTTTTTT. As protein: CASSATPRALPGELFF.

This chain connects TRBV19 to TRBJ1-4, with 7 nucleotides matching TRBD1. CDR1 and CDR2 (germline): LNHDA, SQIVND (reference sequence). With 8 bases clipped from V and 7 bases from J, the junction kept 7 bases outside the gene matches. This CDR3 contains 13 residues. The CDR3 DNA is TGTGCCAGTCTAAGGGGGCTCGGTGAAAAACTGTTTTTT. Translating gives CASLRGLGEKLFF.

The V call is TRBV25-1, the J call TRBJ2-1; TRBD1 or TRBD2 may be the D gene (6 bases each). The CDR3 is 16 amino acids. The V gene lost 1 base and the J gene lost 4 bases, with 14 bases spanning the gap. Germline V lookup: CDR1 MGHDK, CDR2 SYGVNS. The CDR3 region has the DNA TGTGCCAGCAGTGAATCACGGGGGCGATTTTACAATGAGCAGTTCTTC. The encoded protein is CASSESRGRFYNEQFF.

This clonotype was recorded a few times. This rearrangement joins TRBV5-4 to TRBJ1-2; D ambiguous. Germline CDR1 is SGHNT and CDR2 is YYREEE (reference sequence). This CDR3 region has 15 residues. V was clipped by 1 base and J by 0 bases, with 10 bases between them. CDR3 region: CASSLSQTSNYGYTF. In DNA, the CDR3 is TGTGCCAGCAGCTTGTCCCAGACCTCTAACTATGGCTACACCTTC.

This clonotype was counted between two and nine times. The chain uses TRBV2 and TRBJ1-4, with D uncertain. CDR1 and CDR2 from the germline V gene are SNHLY and FYNNEI. The V and J ends lost 6 bases and 4 bases respectively, with 15 bases between them. This CDR3 comprises 15 residues. CDR3 residues: CASRKGRSGNEKLFF. Here the CDR3 DNA reads TGTGCCAGCAGGAAGGGCAGGTCGGGTAATGAAAAACTGTTTTTT.

In its sample, this clonotype is medium-sized. The chain carries TRBV20-1 and TRBJ1-2; possible D gene TRBD1, 6 bases. The CDR3 loop spans 15 amino acids. The V and J ends lost 4 bases and 5 bases respectively, with 20 bases between them. Per the germline V gene, CDR1 is DFQATT and CDR2 is SNEGSKA (reference sequence). In DNA form, the CDR3 reads TGCAGTGCTAACTCCCCCGGGGGCATTGTGTATGGCTACACCTTC. Residues: CSANSPGGIVYGYTF.

This clonotype was counted only a few times. The gene calls are TRBV6-1 and TRBJ2-5, with D perhaps matching TRBD2 (6 bases). The CDR3 spans 16 residues. Trimming pared 3 bases from V and 2 bases from J, leaving 16 bases between. Germline assignment: CDR1 MNHNS and CDR2 SASEGT. The chain's CDR3 is CASSDGVRGNQETQYF. In DNA form, the CDR3 reads TGTGCCAGCAGTGACGGTGTCCGGGGGAATCAAGAGACCCAGTACTTC.

V usage is TRBV6-1 and J usage is TRBJ1-5, with TRBD1 as a possible D gene (5 bases). The CDR3 sequence is 14 residues long. Germline-derived CDR1 and CDR2 are MNHNS and SASEGT. Trimming left V 7 bases short and J 1 base short, with 11 bases between. The CDR3 nucleotides read TGTGCCAGCACCCAGGGTAGCAGCAATCAGCCCCAGCATTTT. Protein: CASTQGSSNQPQHF.

The V gene is TRBV20-1, the J gene TRBJ2-5; 7 positions match TRBD2. The V segment lost 3 bases and the J segment 5 bases; nucleotides outside the gene matches: 12. The CDR3 runs to 15 residues. Germline-derived CDR1 and CDR2 are DFQATT and SNEGSKA (reference sequence). The CDR3 DNA is TGCAGTGCTAGCCGTATCGGGGGGATGGGGGAGACCCAGTACTTC. It specifies CSASRIGGMGETQYF.

This clonotype was seen only a few times. V is TRBV19 and J is TRBJ1-4; 7 bases map to TRBD1. Per germline, CDR1 LNHDA and CDR2 SQIVND (reference sequence). Losses at the gene ends were 4 bases for V and 7 bases for J; bases not matched to a gene: 9. The CDR3 consists of 15 residues. In DNA form, the CDR3 reads TGTGCCAGTAGTAACCCGACAGGGAGGGGTGAAAAACTGTTTTTT. This gives the protein CASSNPTGRGEKLFF.

The J gene is TRBJ1-5, the V gene TRBV6-1, with unresolved D. CDR1 and CDR2 (germline): MNHNS, SASEGT. The CDR3 contains 14 residues. V was trimmed by 2 bases and J by 6 bases, leaving 11 bases between them. The CDR3 DNA reads as TGTGCCAGCAGTGAATGGAATACTCGTCAGCCCCAGCATTTT. Translated, it gives CASSEWNTRQPQHF.

This clonotype was observed a handful of times. V usage is TRBV29-1 and J usage is TRBJ2-7; TRBD1 matches 7 bases. Germline lookup yields CDR1 SQVTM and CDR2 ANQGSEA. The CDR3 runs 15 residues. V shed 7 bases and J 9 bases; nucleotides not matched to a gene: 21. The CDR3 coding sequence is TGCAGCGCAGGGACAGCCCGTAGTGGGGGTGTAGGGCAGTACTTC. It codes for CSAGTARSGGVGQYF.

The CDR3 reads CASSGPPGNQPQHF. The CDR3 bases are TGTGCCAGCAGTGGGCCACCGGGCAATCAGCCCCAGCATTTT. The V and J genes are TRBV28 and TRBJ1-5; no definite D call. Germline V lookup: CDR1 MDHEN, CDR2 SYDVKM. The CDR3 has 14 amino acids. Trimming left V 5 bases short and J 2 bases short, with 10 bases between.